This T cell receptor (beta chain) was identified during a study of cytomegalovirus exposure and HLA in healthy donors. Study-level results: In a later analysis, DRB1 alleles had the most associated TCRs; HLA-C alleles the fewest. Later analysis associated a missense DCLRE1C variant with TCR beta V- and J-gene trimming. Later on, analysis showed that most CMV-associated TCR beta chains appeared to be HLA-restricted.

The study ran its PCR with 60 Vbeta and 13 Jbeta primers. The assay was immunoSEQ multiplex PCR, and TCRdb's table has in-frame clones only and misses some. The sample lists around 200,000 clones, 60% to 80% occurring once. The length of the CDR3 is 13 residues. Germline CDR1 is MNHEY and CDR2 is SVGAGI. The V end lost 6 bases, the J end lost 5 bases, and 10 bases lay between the germline ends. As to this clone: Its specificity is unknown.

The sequenced material came from PBMCs. This TCR derives from a female donor in good health and CMV-seronegative. The genes are TRBV6-5 and TRBJ2-2; tentatively, D is TRBD1 (5 bases). CDR3 nucleotide sequence: TGTGCCAGCAGGAGCAGGGAAACCGGGGAGCTGTTTTTT. It yields the protein CASRSRETGELFF.